This TCR beta chain was identified during a study of blood T cell repertoires in COVID-19. At the level of the study: Material from acute and convalescent COVID-19 was sourced from the United States, Italy and Spain.

Cohorts were based on clinical histories the participants reported. Original handling: Using reference gene primer amplification, nucleated cell counts were estimated. The repertoire was sequenced with immunoSEQ multiplex PCR; TCRdb's copy has only in-frame clones and lacks some. Clone size and V and J calls were adopted from that table, with D and trimming inferred from the DNA. Of 300,000 or so clones listed, 65% to 90% are singletons. There are 13 residues in the CDR3. The V end lost 9 bases, the J end lost 2 bases, and 10 bases lay between the germline ends. The germline V gene encodes CDR1 KGHDR and CDR2 SFDVKD.

The sequencing input was PBMCs or T cells enriched from blood (not recorded which). The chain joins TRBV24-1 to TRBJ2-1; maybe TRBD1 (6 bases). The receptor was isolated from a woman in her 40s with acute COVID-19. The chain's CDR3 is CATAGQTYNEQFF. DNA for the CDR3: TGTGCCACCGCAGGACAGACCTACAATGAGCAGTTCTTC.